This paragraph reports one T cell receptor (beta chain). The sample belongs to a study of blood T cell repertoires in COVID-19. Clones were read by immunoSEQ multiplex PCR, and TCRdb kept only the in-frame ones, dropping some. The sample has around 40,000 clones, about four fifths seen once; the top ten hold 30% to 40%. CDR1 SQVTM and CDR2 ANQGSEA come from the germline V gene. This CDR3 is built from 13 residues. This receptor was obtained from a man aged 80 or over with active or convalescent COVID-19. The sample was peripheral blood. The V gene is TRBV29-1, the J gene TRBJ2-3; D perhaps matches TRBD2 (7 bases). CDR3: CGEGGASTDTQYF. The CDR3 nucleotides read TGCGGGGAGGGGGGCGCTAGCACAGATACGCAGTATTTT.